These T cell receptor beta chains were read from a single sample in a study of blood T cell repertoires in COVID-19. TCRdb's table, derived via immunoSEQ multiplex PCR, lists solely in-frame clones and lacks some. In the table there are hundreds of thousands of clones, roughly 90% of which are singletons. Sequencing was performed on peripheral blood. The receptors stem from a woman aged 25 to 39 with active or convalescent COVID-19. Each CDR3 is given with its conserved first and last residue. Fields, in order: CDR3 protein, CDR3 DNA, V gene, clone size, J gene, D gene. A D gene is named only where the DNA matches it firmly. Only part of the rows carry a size: once, few, many, or a class if the clone is expanded.

CDR3aa: CASSPGTSGGLGGNEQFF
CDR3nt: TGCGCCAGCAGCCCCGGGACTAGCGGGGGCCTTGGGGGTAATGAGCAGTTCTTC
v_gene: TRBV5-1
abundance: .
j_gene: TRBJ2-1
d_gene: TRBD2

CDR3aa: CASRDSSGNTIYF
CDR3nt: TGTGCCAGCAGGGACAGCTCTGGAAACACCATATATTTT
v_gene: TRBV5-5
abundance: .
j_gene: TRBJ1-3
d_gene: .

CDR3aa: CASRAGGSANYGYTF
CDR3nt: TGTGCCAGTAGGGCAGGGGGATCAGCTAACTATGGCTACACCTTC
v_gene: TRBV19
abundance: few
j_gene: TRBJ1-2
d_gene: TRBD1

CDR3aa: CASSERGEGYNEQFF
CDR3nt: TGTGCCAGCAGTGAGCGCGGAGAGGGATACAATGAGCAGTTCTTC
v_gene: TRBV6-1
abundance: few
j_gene: TRBJ2-1
d_gene: .

CDR3aa: CASSEAGTATYEQYF
CDR3nt: TGTGCCAGCAGTGAAGCCGGGACAGCCACCTACGAGCAGTACTTC
v_gene: TRBV6-1
abundance: .
j_gene: TRBJ2-7
d_gene: TRBD1

CDR3aa: CASTPSRLGPSYGYTF
CDR3nt: TGTGCCAGTACCCCGTCTCGGCTAGGTCCTAGCTATGGCTACACCTTC
v_gene: TRBV19
abundance: .
j_gene: TRBJ1-2
d_gene: .

CDR3aa: CASSSTGGLGQPQHF
CDR3nt: TGTGCCAGCAGTTCGACAGGGGGCCTGGGACAGCCCCAGCATTTT
v_gene: TRBV6-6
abundance: .
j_gene: TRBJ1-5
d_gene: TRBD1

CDR3aa: CASSLVSGRGYEQYF
CDR3nt: TGTGCCAGCAGCTTGGTGAGCGGGAGGGGATACGAGCAGTACTTC
v_gene: TRBV5-6
abundance: .
j_gene: TRBJ2-7
d_gene: TRBD2

CDR3aa: CASNRGNTEAFF
CDR3nt: TGTGCCAGCAATAGGGGGAACACTGAAGCTTTCTTT
v_gene: TRBV12-3/TRBV12-4
abundance: .
j_gene: TRBJ1-1
d_gene: .

CDR3aa: CASSRGQRIGPQHF
CDR3nt: TGTGCCAGCAGTCGGGGACAGAGGATTGGGCCCCAGCATTTT
v_gene: TRBV6-5
abundance: .
j_gene: TRBJ1-5
d_gene: TRBD1

CDR3aa: CASSHETNSPLHF
CDR3nt: TGTGCCAGCAGCCACGAGACAAATTCACCCCTCCACTTT
v_gene: TRBV3-1/TRBV3-2
abundance: .
j_gene: TRBJ1-6
d_gene: .

CDR3aa: CASSPPGAANTEAFF
CDR3nt: TGTGCCAGCAGTCCCCCAGGGGCGGCGAACACTGAAGCTTTCTTT
v_gene: TRBV25-1
abundance: .
j_gene: TRBJ1-1
d_gene: .

CDR3aa: CASSLMGDSTGELFF
CDR3nt: TGCGCCAGCAGCCTAATGGGGGACTCCACCGGGGAGCTGTTTTTT
v_gene: TRBV4-1
abundance: .
j_gene: TRBJ2-2
d_gene: .

CDR3aa: CASSPDSYNGYTF
CDR3nt: TGTGCCAGCAGTCCTGACAGTTACAATGGCTACACCTTC
v_gene: TRBV12-3/TRBV12-4
abundance: .
j_gene: TRBJ1-2
d_gene: .

CDR3aa: CASLQTVTETQYF
CDR3nt: TGTGCCAGTCTCCAGACAGTAACAGAGACCCAGTACTTC
v_gene: TRBV2
abundance: .
j_gene: TRBJ2-5
d_gene: .

CDR3aa: CAWRTGGSTEAFF
CDR3nt: TGTGCCTGGAGGACAGGGGGGTCCACTGAAGCTTTCTTT
v_gene: TRBV30
abundance: once
j_gene: TRBJ1-1
d_gene: TRBD1

CDR3aa: CASSPFAGANEKLFF
CDR3nt: TGCGCCAGCAGCCCGTTTGCAGGGGCGAATGAAAAACTGTTTTTT
v_gene: TRBV4-1
abundance: once
j_gene: TRBJ1-4
d_gene: .

CDR3aa: CASSLAAVIVGNQPQHF
CDR3nt: TGCGCCAGCAGCTTGGCGGCGGTGATAGTGGGCAATCAGCCCCAGCATTTT
v_gene: TRBV5-1
abundance: .
j_gene: TRBJ1-5
d_gene: .

CDR3aa: CASSYRPQGASTEAFF
CDR3nt: TGTGCCAGCAGTTACCGCCCACAGGGGGCGAGTACTGAAGCTTTCTTT
v_gene: TRBV6-5
abundance: .
j_gene: TRBJ1-1
d_gene: TRBD1

CDR3aa: CASSLGRGGETQYF
CDR3nt: TGTGCCAGCAGCTTAGGCCGGGGAGGAGAGACCCAGTACTTC
v_gene: TRBV11-2
abundance: .
j_gene: TRBJ2-5
d_gene: .

CDR3aa: CASSKEELGPTEQYF
CDR3nt: TGTGCCAGCAGCAAAGAAGAACTAGGACCGACCGAGCAGTACTTC
v_gene: TRBV21-1
abundance: few
j_gene: TRBJ2-7
d_gene: .

CDR3aa: CASSPDSNYGYTF
CDR3nt: TGTGCCAGCAGTCCCGACAGCAACTATGGCTACACCTTC
v_gene: TRBV6-5
abundance: .
j_gene: TRBJ1-2
d_gene: .

CDR3aa: CASREGQHTDTQYF
CDR3nt: TGTGCCAGCAGAGAAGGACAGCACACAGATACGCAGTATTTT
v_gene: TRBV6-1
abundance: .
j_gene: TRBJ2-3
d_gene: .

CDR3aa: CASSPGQGTDTQYF
CDR3nt: TGTGCCAGTAGCCCGGGACAGGGCACAGATACGCAGTATTTT
v_gene: TRBV19
abundance: few
j_gene: TRBJ2-3
d_gene: TRBD1

CDR3aa: CASRAGQVATNEKLFF
CDR3nt: TGTGCCAGCAGAGCCGGTCAGGTTGCAACTAATGAAAAACTGTTTTTT
v_gene: TRBV6-4
abundance: once
j_gene: TRBJ1-4
d_gene: .

CDR3aa: CASSSLLLSTDTQYF
CDR3nt: TGTGCCAGCAGTTCTCTTCTTCTTAGCACAGATACGCAGTATTTT
v_gene: TRBV27
abundance: once
j_gene: TRBJ2-3
d_gene: .

CDR3aa: CASSTVTGAGNTIYF
CDR3nt: TGTGCCAGTAGTACGGTGACAGGGGCTGGAAACACCATATATTTT
v_gene: TRBV19
abundance: .
j_gene: TRBJ1-3
d_gene: TRBD1

CDR3aa: CASSPSGGAGNEQFF
CDR3nt: TGTGCCAGCAGCCCAAGCGGGGGGGCAGGAAATGAGCAGTTCTTC
v_gene: TRBV7-8
abundance: once
j_gene: TRBJ2-1
d_gene: TRBD2

CDR3aa: CASSARSAEAFF
CDR3nt: TGTGCCAGTAGTGCGCGTAGCGCTGAAGCTTTCTTT
v_gene: TRBV19
abundance: few
j_gene: TRBJ1-1
d_gene: .

CDR3aa: CASSPFREERYGYTF
CDR3nt: TGTGCCAGCTCACCTTTTAGGGAGGAAAGATATGGCTACACCTTC
v_gene: TRBV18
abundance: .
j_gene: TRBJ1-2
d_gene: .

CDR3aa: CASSRSGVGNQPQHF
CDR3nt: TGTGCCAGCAGCCGAAGCGGGGTCGGCAATCAGCCCCAGCATTTT
v_gene: TRBV7-8
abundance: .
j_gene: TRBJ1-5
d_gene: .

CDR3aa: CASSLGQGSNSPLHF
CDR3nt: TGCGCCAGCAGCCTAGGACAGGGGAGCAATTCACCCCTCCACTTT
v_gene: TRBV5-1
abundance: few
j_gene: TRBJ1-6
d_gene: TRBD1

CDR3aa: CASSLDSRSTTGELFF
CDR3nt: TGTGCCAGCAGCTTGGATAGTCGATCCACCACCGGGGAGCTGTTTTTT
v_gene: TRBV5-4
abundance: .
j_gene: TRBJ2-2
d_gene: .

CDR3aa: CASSFGRGPFIETQYF
CDR3nt: TGTGCCAGCAGCTTTGGGCGGGGGCCTTTCATTGAGACCCAGTACTTC
v_gene: TRBV5-5
abundance: .
j_gene: TRBJ2-5
d_gene: .

CDR3aa: CASSGTGRGAEQYF
CDR3nt: TGTGCCAGCAGCGGGACAGGGAGAGGGGCCGAGCAGTACTTC
v_gene: TRBV9
abundance: .
j_gene: TRBJ2-7
d_gene: TRBD1

CDR3aa: CASSLEGRTEAFF
CDR3nt: TGTGCCAGCAGTTTGGAGGGGAGGACTGAAGCTTTCTTT
v_gene: TRBV12-3/TRBV12-4
abundance: .
j_gene: TRBJ1-1
d_gene: .

CDR3aa: CASSLLGQAYGYTF
CDR3nt: TGTGCCAGCAGCTTGCTAGGACAAGCCTATGGCTACACCTTC
v_gene: TRBV7-9
abundance: .
j_gene: TRBJ1-2
d_gene: .

CDR3aa: CASSFSAGTAGYTF
CDR3nt: TGTGCCAGCAGTTTCTCGGCAGGGACAGCTGGCTACACCTTC
v_gene: TRBV27
abundance: few
j_gene: TRBJ1-2
d_gene: TRBD1

CDR3aa: CASSPTKSYNEQFF
CDR3nt: TGTGCCAGTAGTCCTACGAAATCCTACAATGAGCAGTTCTTC
v_gene: TRBV19
abundance: .
j_gene: TRBJ2-1
d_gene: .

CDR3aa: CASGTTGGTEAFF
CDR3nt: TGCGCCAGCGGCACGACAGGAGGCACTGAAGCTTTCTTT
v_gene: TRBV5-1
abundance: .
j_gene: TRBJ1-1
d_gene: .

CDR3aa: CASSFVGREAFF
CDR3nt: TGTGCCAGCAGTTTCGTGGGCAGGGAAGCTTTCTTT
v_gene: TRBV12-3/TRBV12-4
abundance: few
j_gene: TRBJ1-1
d_gene: .

CDR3aa: CAWRTGASYEQYF
CDR3nt: TGTGCCTGGAGGACTGGGGCAAGCTACGAGCAGTACTTC
v_gene: TRBV30
abundance: .
j_gene: TRBJ2-7
d_gene: .

CDR3aa: CASSLTGTGNGYTF
CDR3nt: TGTGCCAGTAGTCTGACCGGGACAGGAAATGGCTACACCTTC
v_gene: TRBV19
abundance: .
j_gene: TRBJ1-2
d_gene: TRBD1

CDR3aa: CASSLLVSGVGELFF
CDR3nt: TGTGCCAGCAGCCTGCTGGTTAGCGGGGTGGGGGAGCTGTTTTTT
v_gene: TRBV5-6
abundance: .
j_gene: TRBJ2-2
d_gene: TRBD2

CDR3aa: CATRETWQGMDGYTF
CDR3nt: TGTGCCACCAGAGAAACCTGGCAGGGAATGGATGGCTACACCTTC
v_gene: TRBV15
abundance: .
j_gene: TRBJ1-2
d_gene: .

CDR3aa: CASSRGTGATGELFF
CDR3nt: TGTGCCAGCAGCCGAGGGACAGGGGCCACCGGGGAGCTGTTTTTT
v_gene: TRBV7-7
abundance: .
j_gene: TRBJ2-2
d_gene: TRBD1

CDR3aa: CASSRPTGQDGDIQYF
CDR3nt: TGCGCCAGCAGCCGCCCTACTGGACAGGACGGAGACATTCAGTACTTC
v_gene: TRBV4-1
abundance: .
j_gene: TRBJ2-4
d_gene: TRBD1

CDR3aa: CASSLASSLTEAFF
CDR3nt: TGTGCCAGCAGCTTAGCATCAAGCCTCACTGAAGCTTTCTTT
v_gene: TRBV7-6
abundance: .
j_gene: TRBJ1-1
d_gene: .

CDR3aa: CASSQVGGGGDTEAFF
CDR3nt: TGCGCCAGCAGCCAAGTGGGCGGAGGGGGGGACACTGAAGCTTTCTTT
v_gene: TRBV4-1
abundance: .
j_gene: TRBJ1-1
d_gene: .

CDR3aa: CASSIRQGWKTDTQYF
CDR3nt: TGTGCCAGTAGTATACGACAAGGTTGGAAGACAGATACGCAGTATTTT
v_gene: TRBV19
abundance: .
j_gene: TRBJ2-3
d_gene: .

CDR3aa: CASSERLATNTGELFF
CDR3nt: TGTGCCAGCAGCGAAAGACTAGCGACGAACACCGGGGAGCTGTTTTTT
v_gene: TRBV9
abundance: .
j_gene: TRBJ2-2
d_gene: TRBD2

CDR3aa: CASSQGTSGVYNEQFF
CDR3nt: TGTGCCAGTAGTCAAGGGACTAGCGGCGTTTACAATGAGCAGTTCTTC
v_gene: TRBV19
abundance: .
j_gene: TRBJ2-1
d_gene: TRBD2

CDR3aa: CASHVSGTGSNYGYTF
CDR3nt: TGTGCCAGCCATGTTTCCGGGACAGGGAGTAACTATGGCTACACCTTC
v_gene: TRBV18
abundance: few
j_gene: TRBJ1-2
d_gene: TRBD1

CDR3aa: CASSAYRLAGGLSSTDTQYF
CDR3nt: TGTGCCAGCAGTGCCTACCGTCTAGCGGGAGGACTTTCTAGCACAGATACGCAGTATTTT
v_gene: TRBV6-1
abundance: .
j_gene: TRBJ2-3
d_gene: TRBD2

CDR3aa: CASGAPPNYGYTF
CDR3nt: TGTGCCAGCGGAGCCCCGCCTAACTATGGCTACACCTTC
v_gene: TRBV5-6
abundance: .
j_gene: TRBJ1-2
d_gene: .